This TCR beta chain was captured in a study of technical replicates of blood from a few donors. The V and J ends lost 4 bases and 8 bases, in that order; junction bases with no gene match: 5. The germline gives CDR1 MGHRA, CDR2 YSYEKL. The CDR3 contains 14 residues. The protocol was immunoSEQ multiplex PCR, while the TCRdb copy is restricted to in-frame clones and leaves out a portion. The sample lists roughly 72,000 clones, 95% to 97% occurring once. The sequence was collected from a human donor in good health. The sequenced sample consisted of T cells isolated from PBMCs. The chain has TRBV4-1 and TRBJ1-4, with 9 bases matching TRBD1. CDR3 residues: CASSLGTGNEKLFF. Here the CDR3 DNA reads TGCGCCAGCAGCCTGGGGACAGGGAACGAAAAACTGTTTTTT.